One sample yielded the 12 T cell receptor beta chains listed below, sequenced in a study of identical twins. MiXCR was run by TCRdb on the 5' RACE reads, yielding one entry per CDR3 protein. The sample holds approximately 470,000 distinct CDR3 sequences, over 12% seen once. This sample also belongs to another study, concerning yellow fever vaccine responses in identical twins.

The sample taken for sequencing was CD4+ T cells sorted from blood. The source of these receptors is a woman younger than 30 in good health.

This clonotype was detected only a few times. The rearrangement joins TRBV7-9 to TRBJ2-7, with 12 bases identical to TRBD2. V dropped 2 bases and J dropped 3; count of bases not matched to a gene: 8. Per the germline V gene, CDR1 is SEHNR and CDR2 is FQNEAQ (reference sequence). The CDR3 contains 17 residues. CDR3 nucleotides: TGTGCCAGCAGCTTACGTGCTAGCGGGAGGGGGGGCTACGAGCAGTACTTC. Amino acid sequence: CASSLRASGRGGYEQYF.

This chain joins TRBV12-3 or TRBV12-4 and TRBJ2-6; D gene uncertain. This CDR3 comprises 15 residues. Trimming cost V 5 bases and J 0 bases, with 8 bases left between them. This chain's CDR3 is CASSLPSSGANVLTF. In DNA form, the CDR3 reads TGTGCCAGCAGTCTTCCGTCCTCTGGGGCCAACGTCCTGACTTTC.

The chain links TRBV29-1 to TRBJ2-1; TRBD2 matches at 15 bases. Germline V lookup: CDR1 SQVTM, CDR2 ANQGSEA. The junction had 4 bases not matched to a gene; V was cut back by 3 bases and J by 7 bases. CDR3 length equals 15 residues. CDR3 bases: TGCAGCGTTGACAGGGGGACTAGCGGGGGGAATGAGCAGTTCTTC. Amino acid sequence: CSVDRGTSGGNEQFF.

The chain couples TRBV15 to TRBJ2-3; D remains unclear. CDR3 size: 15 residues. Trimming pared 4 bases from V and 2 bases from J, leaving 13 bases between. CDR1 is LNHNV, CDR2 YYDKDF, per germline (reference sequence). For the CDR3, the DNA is TGTGCCACCAGCAAGGAGTATCGAAACACAGATACGCAGTATTTT. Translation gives CATSKEYRNTDTQYF.

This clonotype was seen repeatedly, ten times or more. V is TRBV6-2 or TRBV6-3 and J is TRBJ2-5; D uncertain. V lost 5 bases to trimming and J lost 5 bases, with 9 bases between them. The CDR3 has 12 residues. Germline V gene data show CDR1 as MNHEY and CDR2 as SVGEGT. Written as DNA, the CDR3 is TGTGCCAGCAGTAATTCGGCGGAGACCCAGTACTTC. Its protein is CASSNSAETQYF.

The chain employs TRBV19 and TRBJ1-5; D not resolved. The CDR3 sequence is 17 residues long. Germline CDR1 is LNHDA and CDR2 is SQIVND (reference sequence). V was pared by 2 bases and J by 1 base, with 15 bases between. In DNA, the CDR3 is TGTGCCAGTAGTATAATTGGGAAGACTTCCAGCAATCAGCCCCAGCATTTT. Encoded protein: CASSIIGKTSSNQPQHF.

The DNA for the CDR3 is TGCAGTGCTAGCCCTAGCGGGAGATCGGGAAATACGCAGTATTTT. This sequence encodes CSASPSGRSGNTQYF. The chain recombines TRBV20-1 with TRBJ2-3; TRBD2 aligns across 10 bases. Trimming cost V 3 bases and J 7 bases; bases outside gene matches: 10. Looked up from germline, CDR1 is DFQATT and CDR2 is SNEGSKA (reference sequence). The CDR3 has 15 residues.

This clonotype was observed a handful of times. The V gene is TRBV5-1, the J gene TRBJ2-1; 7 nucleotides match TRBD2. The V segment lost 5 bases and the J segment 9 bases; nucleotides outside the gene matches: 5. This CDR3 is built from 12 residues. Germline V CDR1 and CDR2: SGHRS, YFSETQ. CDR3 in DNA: TGCGCCAGCAGGGCGGAGCGGGGTGAGCAGTTCTTC. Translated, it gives CASRAERGEQFF.

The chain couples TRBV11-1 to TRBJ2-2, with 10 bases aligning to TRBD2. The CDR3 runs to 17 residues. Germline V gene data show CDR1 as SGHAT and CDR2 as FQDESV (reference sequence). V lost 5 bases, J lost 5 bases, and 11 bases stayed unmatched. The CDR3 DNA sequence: TGTGCCAGCAGCCCACCTAGCGGGAGCGGGAGGACCGGGGAGCTGTTTTTT. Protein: CASSPPSGSGRTGELFF.

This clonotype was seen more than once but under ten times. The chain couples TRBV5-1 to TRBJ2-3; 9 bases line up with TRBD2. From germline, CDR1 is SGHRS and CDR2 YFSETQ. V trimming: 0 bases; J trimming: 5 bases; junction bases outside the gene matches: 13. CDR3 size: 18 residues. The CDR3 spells CASSLALGTSGGKDTQYF. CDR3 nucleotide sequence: TGCGCCAGCAGCTTGGCCCTCGGGACGAGCGGGGGGAAAGATACGCAGTATTTT.

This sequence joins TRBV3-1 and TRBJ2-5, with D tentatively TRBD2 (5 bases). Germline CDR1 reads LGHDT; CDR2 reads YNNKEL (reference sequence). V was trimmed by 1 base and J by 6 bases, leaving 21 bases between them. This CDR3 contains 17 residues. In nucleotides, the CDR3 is TGTGCCAGCAGCCAAGGTGGAGGCCCAGTTGTTTTGAAGACCCAGTACTTC. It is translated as CASSQGGGPVVLKTQYF.

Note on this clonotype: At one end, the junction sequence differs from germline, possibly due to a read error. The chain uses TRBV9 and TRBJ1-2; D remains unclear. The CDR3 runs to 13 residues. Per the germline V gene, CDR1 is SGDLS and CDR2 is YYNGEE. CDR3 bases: TGTGTCAGCAGCGTAGAAGCTAACTATGGCTACACCTTC. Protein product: CVSSVEANYGYTF.